The TCR beta chain under discussion was sequenced for a study of regulatory T cells in long-lasting Graves disease listed by TCRdb under 2021. Regarding the study in general: In the newly diagnosed Graves' disease group, patients had been taking antithyroid drugs for less than 3 months. Patients with persistent Graves' disease were compared with patients with newly diagnosed Graves' disease using TCR sequencing and RNA sequencing of peripheral blood. The study took place in China and was registered as a clinical trial. A total of 35 or so samples were covered by TCR sequencing, comprising roughly 13 persistent and around 20 newly diagnosed Graves' disease patients. What the authors observed across the whole study: Sequencing and analysis were restricted to the TCR beta chain. Lower TCR Shannon entropy and fewer highly expanded clones were observed in persistent Graves' disease patients than in newly diagnosed patients, which suggested clonal expansion. Preferential use of TRBV28, TRBJ1-2 and TRBJ2-5 was observed in persistent disease, whereas TRBV20-1 and TRBJ2-1 were favored in newly diagnosed disease. The study examined only peripheral blood because the primary lesion, thyroid tissue, could not be accessed. More public clonotypes were shared among persistent patients (roughly 2,900) than among newly diagnosed patients (roughly 1,000). As a limitation, the authors acknowledged that the small sample size may reduce accuracy.

This clonotype was seen ten or more times. This receptor's antigen is unknown. The record has no base qualities; no much larger clone is one base away. According to the study, the label for this sample's time point signals: newly diagnosed GD, antithyroid drugs for less than 3 months. RNA was extracted from PBMCs in TRIzol for both TCR sequencing and RNA sequencing. The diagnosis of Graves' disease was made according to American Thyroid Association guidelines. Recruitment of patients was carried out at an endocrinology department in Xi'an, China. Each patient gave around 9 milliliters of peripheral blood, collected in an EDTA anticoagulant tube. Ficoll Paque Plus density gradient separation was used to isolate PBMCs, and no additional T cell sorting was done. An Agilent 2100 Bioanalyzer and agarose gel were used to assess RNA quality, and a NanoDrop 2000 was used to measure RNA concentration. Via the germline V gene (reference sequence), CDR1 is LNHNV and CDR2 YYDKDF. The CDR3 goes from the cysteine to the phenylalanine over 15 residues. Kept here is only the CDR3 DNA, which spans 45 bases and is read in frame from base 1. V drops 2 bases and J drops 2 bases, leaving 11 bases in between.

Library prep was done by multiplex PCR. Data came from an Illumina HiSeq 4000. TCR beta libraries were built with iRepertoire HTBI primers and Arm-PCR amplification of CDR3 regions. PCR products were gel purified before sequencing. Processing in the source paper ran as follows. Gene usage analysis of CDR3 amino acid clonotypes used the 55 to 65 TRBV and fewer than 15 TRBJ segments found across samples. COPE and FqMerger were used to merge filtered high-quality paired reads into contigs. Contigs were aligned with BLAST to IMGT TRBV, TRBD and TRBJ reference genes, and CDR3 was defined per IMGT. Any clonotype with a frequency above 0.1% was counted as a highly expanded clone. Shannon entropy served as the measure of repertoire diversity, while the Gini coefficient captured V-J evenness. Public clonotypes were defined as clonotypes shared by more than one individual. TCRdb's own reprocessing of the public reads used fastp at Q25 and MiXCR and kept productive beta chains. Each CDR3 protein appears once, grouped with its most common genes and DNA. TCRdb's processing, not the study's, gives the V and J calls here. The sample records a few hundred thousand distinct CDR3 sequences, 20% to 25% of which are singletons. Of the sample, over 11% is held by the ten largest clones.

This TCR derives from a female donor with Graves disease. The chain is made from TRBV15 and TRBJ2-3; TRBD2 is possibly the D segment (6 matching bases). The sequences come from peripheral blood mononuclear cells (PBMCs), collected at new diagnosis, from a patient treated with antithyroid drugs. The nucleotides read TGTGCCACCAGCAGACATAGCGGTTCCACAGATACGCAGTATTTT. Its coded protein is CATSRHSGSTDTQYF.